Presented here are 27 T cell receptor beta chains from one specimen sequenced in a study of identical twins. MiXCR, applied by TCRdb to the 5' RACE reads, yields one record per CDR3 protein. The repertoire holds approximately 550,000 distinct CDR3 sequences, with 20% to 25% as singletons. These data also formed part of another study, on yellow fever vaccine responses in identical twins.

Specimen: CD4+ T cells sorted from blood. The receptor source for this set is a woman aged 18-29 years in good health.

This clonotype was picked up a small number of times. The chain is built from TRBV15 and TRBJ2-1, with 11 bases fitting TRBD2. The V and J ends lost 4 bases and 6 bases, in that order; junction bases with no gene match: 5. This CDR3 has 15 amino acids. Germline V CDR1 and CDR2: LNHNV, YYDKDF (reference sequence). CDR3 bases: TGTGCCACCAGCATCATAGCGGGAGGGGGCAATGAGCAGTTCTTC. This encodes CATSIIAGGGNEQFF.

This clonotype was observed once. The chain is built from TRBV12-3 or TRBV12-4 and TRBJ1-5; possible D gene TRBD1, 6 bases. CDR3 size: 13 residues. V shed 7 bases and J shed 9 bases, with 16 bases lying between them. The CDR3 DNA follows: TGTGCCAGCACCCGTGGGGGGGCCAGGCCCCAGCATTTT. Translation gives CASTRGGARPQHF.

This clonotype was recorded at least ten times. Relative to the germline gene, one junction end is altered; a read error may explain this. This chain joins TRBV5-1 and TRBJ2-2; D might be TRBD1 (6 bases). This CDR3 region has 15 residues. CDR1 is SGHRS and CDR2 is YFSETQ in the germline V gene. The DNA for the CDR3 is TGTGCCAGCAGTTTAGGACAGCCGAACACCGGGGAGCTGTTTTTT. It specifies CASSLGQPNTGELFF.

The chain carries TRBV4-1 and TRBJ2-1, with D unclear. This CDR3 region has 16 residues. V lost 0 bases to trimming and J lost 2 bases, with 11 bases between them. Germline V CDR1 and CDR2: MGHRA, YSYEKL. The CDR3 protein is CASSQDKGTPYNEQFF. The CDR3 coding sequence is TGCGCCAGCAGCCAAGACAAGGGAACCCCCTACAATGAGCAGTTCTTC.

This clonotype occurred a few times. This sequence joins TRBV27 and TRBJ2-7; D unresolved. Trimming stripped 2 bases from V and 8 bases from J, with 13 bases between. Germline CDR1 reads MNHEY; CDR2 reads SMNVEV (reference sequence). The CDR3 spans 13 residues. The CDR3 bases are TGTGCCAGCAGTTTAAAAGGATTCCTTAAGCAGTACTTC. It encodes CASSLKGFLKQYF.

This clonotype came up many times. The chain links TRBV27 to TRBJ2-1; D might be TRBD1 or TRBD2, each matching 5 bases. The CDR3 extends over 14 amino acids. The V gene's germline CDR1 is MNHEY and CDR2 SMNVEV (reference sequence). Trimming removed 5 bases from V and 10 bases from J, with 18 bases in between. The CDR3 sequence: CASSQGRRTEEQFF. The CDR3 DNA reads as TGTGCCAGCAGTCAGGGACGACGGACGGAGGAGCAGTTCTTC.

The chain links TRBV5-1 to TRBJ2-1, with 10 bases matching TRBD1. CDR1 and CDR2 (germline): SGHRS, YFSETQ. J was trimmed by 5 bases and V by 6 bases; bases with no gene match: 8. This CDR3 region has 15 residues. The CDR3 loop is CASKPGQGKNNEQFF. The CDR3, as DNA: TGCGCCAGCAAACCGGGACAGGGGAAAAACAATGAGCAGTTCTTC.

This clonotype has at least ten counts. This chain joins TRBV7-2 and TRBJ1-5; D is ambiguous. The CDR3 consists of 13 residues. Germline values: CDR1 SGHTA, CDR2 FQGNSA. Trimming removed 3 bases at V and 6 bases at J, with 9 bases between. CDR3: CASSLLGSQPQHF. The DNA for the CDR3 is TGTGCCAGCAGCTTGCTAGGGTCTCAGCCCCAGCATTTT.

The rearrangement uses TRBV7-8 and TRBJ2-1; 7 nucleotides align to TRBD2. CDR3 length: 17 amino acids. The trim removed 5 bases at V and 1 base at J, leaving 11 bases unmatched. Germline V CDR1 and CDR2: SGHVS, FQNEAQ. As DNA, the CDR3 is TGTGCCAGCAGCGCAGGTCTGGGAGGGCCTTCCTACAATGAGCAGTTCTTC. Translating it yields CASSAGLGGPSYNEQFF.

CDR3 sequence reads: CASSFGSIQNSPLHF. CDR3 bases: TGTGCCAGCAGTTTTGGCAGTATTCAAAATTCACCCCTCCACTTT. The J gene is TRBJ1-6, the V gene TRBV12-3 or TRBV12-4; D unresolved. The V gene lost 3 bases and the J gene lost 7 bases, with 13 bases spanning the gap. This CDR3 region has 15 residues.

This rearrangement joins TRBV7-9 to TRBJ2-1, with D maybe TRBD1 (7 bases). This CDR3 contains 13 residues. Germline values: CDR1 SEHNR, CDR2 FQNEAQ (reference sequence). V shed 2 bases and J shed 8 bases, with 10 bases lying between them. CDR3 residues: CASSLSRGDEQFF. The DNA of the CDR3 is TGTGCCAGCAGCTTATCCAGGGGGGATGAGCAGTTCTTC.

The chain links TRBV14 to TRBJ2-7; 8 bases match TRBD2. The CDR3 is made up of 17 amino acids. J gave up 2 bases and V 2 bases, and 11 bases lay outside the gene matches. Germline lookup yields CDR1 SGHDN and CDR2 FVKESK. The CDR3 sequence: CASSQRRLAGSAYEQYF. In nucleotides, the CDR3 is TGTGCCAGCAGCCAAAGGAGATTAGCGGGATCGGCCTACGAGCAGTACTTC. Supplemented by reference TRBV14 and TRBJ2-7, the full variable domain reads EAGVTQFPSHSVIEKGQTVTLRCDPISGHDNLYWYRRVMGKEIKFLLHFVKESKQDESGMPNNRFLAERTGGTYSTLKVQPAELEDSGVYFCASSQRRLAGSAYEQYFGPGTRLTVT.

The chain employs TRBV6-5 and TRBJ2-5, with D possibly being TRBD1 (6 bases). This CDR3 comprises 15 residues. Trimming stripped 0 bases from V and 4 bases from J, with 12 bases between. CDR1 MNHEY and CDR2 SVGAGI come from the germline V gene. Here the CDR3 reads CASSYSNLRGETQYF. CDR3 DNA: TGTGCCAGCAGTTACTCGAACCTCAGGGGAGAGACCCAGTACTTC.

This clonotype has just a few counts. The genes are TRBV28 and TRBJ2-1; the D gene is possibly TRBD1 (5 bases). The CDR3 runs to 14 residues. V shed 5 bases and J shed 4 bases, with 12 bases lying between them. CDR1 is MDHEN and CDR2 is SYDVKM in the germline V gene. This CDR3 reads CASSPEDRYNEQFF. The CDR3 DNA is TGTGCCAGCAGTCCTGAAGACAGATACAATGAGCAGTTCTTC.

This sequence joins TRBV20-1 and TRBJ2-5; D possibly corresponds to TRBD2 (6 bases). The CDR3 runs 16 residues. Trimming removed 5 bases at V and 1 base at J, with 20 bases between. From germline, CDR1 is DFQATT and CDR2 SNEGSKA (reference sequence). CDR3 nucleotides: TGCAGTGCTGCCACCTTGGCCTGGGGGGTCCAAGAGACCCAGTACTTC. Translating gives CSAATLAWGVQETQYF.

The chain has TRBV11-2 and TRBJ2-7, with TRBD1 matching over 7 bases. Per germline, CDR1 SGHAT and CDR2 FQNNGV. V lost 4 bases, J lost 2 bases, and 11 bases stayed unmatched. This CDR3 region has 16 residues. As DNA, the CDR3 is TGTGCCAGCAGCTCCCTCGCGACAGGGCGACCCTACGAGCAGTACTTC. This translates into CASSSLATGRPYEQYF.

This clonotype was observed a handful of times. The rearrangement links TRBV27 to TRBJ2-1; D remains ambiguous. The germline V gene encodes CDR1 MNHEY and CDR2 SMNVEV (reference sequence). The V end lost 5 bases, the J end lost 6 bases, and 17 bases lay between the germline ends. The CDR3 is made up of 15 amino acids. The CDR3 DNA sequence: TGTGCCAGCAGTCCCCAAGGATACTTGGGCAATGAGCAGTTCTTC. Residues: CASSPQGYLGNEQFF.

This clonotype was recorded only once. The V call is TRBV7-9, the J call TRBJ1-3; 7 positions match TRBD1. Germline V gene data show CDR1 as SEHNR and CDR2 as FQNEAQ (reference sequence). The V gene end was trimmed by 6 bases and the J gene end by 2 bases; junction bases not matched to a gene: 4. The CDR3 runs to 14 residues. The CDR3 is CASRTGAAGNTIYF. The CDR3 bases are TGTGCCAGCAGAACAGGGGCCGCTGGAAACACCATATATTTT.

The V call is TRBV11-2, the J call TRBJ2-2; TRBD1 matches at 7 bases. CDR3 size: 19 residues. CDR1 is SGHAT, CDR2 FQNNGV, per germline. The V segment lost 1 base and the J segment 9 bases; nucleotides outside the gene matches: 20. The CDR3 nucleotides read TGTGCCAGCAGCTTAGTCTCGTGGTGGGACAGTCCTGCTTCTAGGGAGCTGTTTTTT. Translating gives CASSLVSWWDSPASRELFF.

This chain joins TRBV15 and TRBJ2-1, with D unclear. Germline V gene lookup returns CDR1 LNHNV and CDR2 YYDKDF (reference sequence). The CDR3 has 14 residues. The V and J ends lost 1 base and 3 bases respectively, with 7 bases between them. This chain's CDR3 is CATSRGRIYNEQFF. CDR3 DNA sequence: TGTGCCACCAGCAGAGGACGGATCTACAATGAGCAGTTCTTC.

The chain has TRBV2 and TRBJ2-7; D unresolved. The CDR3 contains 12 residues. From germline, CDR1 is SNHLY and CDR2 FYNNEI. V lost 1 base, J lost 2 bases, and 3 bases lay in between. For the CDR3, the DNA is TGTGCCAGCAGTGAAGGACCCTACGAGCAGTACTTC. Protein: CASSEGPYEQYF.

The chain recombines TRBV12-3 or TRBV12-4 with TRBJ2-3, with D perhaps assigned TRBD1 or TRBD2 (7 bases each). Trimming left V 11 bases short and J 1 base short, with 16 bases between. This CDR3 has 14 residues. The CDR3 bases are TGTGCCTCTTCAGGGGGGGTGGGCACAGATACGCAGTATTTT. Translated: CASSGGVGTDTQYF.

V is TRBV4-2 and J is TRBJ2-5; possibly TRBD2 for D (6 bases). CDR1 LGHNA and CDR2 YNFKEQ come from the germline V gene. This CDR3 is 14 amino acids long. V gave up 0 bases and J gave up 4 bases, with 9 bases separating them. The CDR3: CASSQDSGVETQYF. The CDR3 DNA reads TGTGCCAGCAGCCAAGATTCGGGGGTAGAGACCCAGTACTTC.

This clonotype was picked up a small number of times. The chain joins TRBV20-1 to TRBJ2-7; D remains ambiguous. This CDR3 region has 14 residues. The V and J ends lost 0 bases and 7 bases respectively, with 16 bases between them. CDR1 is DFQATT and CDR2 is SNEGSKA in the germline V gene (reference sequence). CDR3 in amino acids: CSARESAALGEQYF. CDR3 DNA sequence: TGCAGTGCTAGAGAAAGTGCAGCCCTCGGGGAGCAGTACTTC.

The chain combines TRBV20-1 with TRBJ2-7; unclear D gene. CDR3 length: 11 amino acids. V gave up 6 bases and J gave up 6 bases, with 12 bases separating them. The germline V gene encodes CDR1 DFQATT and CDR2 SNEGSKA (reference sequence). CDR3 in amino acids: CSARVVGEQYF. CDR3 in DNA: TGCAGTGCCCGTGTCGTAGGCGAGCAGTACTTC.

The chain carries TRBV5-1 and TRBJ2-6, with TRBD1 as a possible D gene (6 bases). CDR3 length: 17 amino acids. Trimming shortened V by 3 bases and J by 0 bases, and 13 bases separated the two germline ends. CDR1 is SGHRS, CDR2 YFSETQ, per germline. CDR3 loop: CASSSSTGASGANVLTF. As DNA, the CDR3 is TGCGCCAGCAGCTCGTCGACAGGTGCCTCTGGGGCCAACGTCCTGACTTTC.

This chain joins TRBV6-1 and TRBJ2-7, with a weak D call TRBD2 (5 bases). V was pared by 5 bases and J by 2 bases, with 13 bases between. Germline V lookup: CDR1 MNHNS, CDR2 SASEGT. The CDR3 totals 14 residues. CDR3 residues: CASSPAGVPYEQYF. The CDR3, as DNA: TGTGCCAGCAGTCCCGCCGGGGTTCCCTACGAGCAGTACTTC.